Sequencing of this T cell receptor beta chain was carried out in a study of Tregs in tolerant kidney transplant recipients. At the level of the study: FACS sorting followed a 6-day coculture of CFSE-labeled recipient PBMCs with irradiated graft donor PBMCs.

As to this clone: No antigen is known for it.

Assay used: immunoSEQ multiplex PCR; TCRdb lists only in-frame clones, some missing. Of about 8,600 clones in the sample, about 44% were seen once. CDR3 size: 15 residues. CDR1 LNHNV and CDR2 YYDKDF come from the germline V gene (reference sequence). Trimming took 1 base from V and 1 from J, leaving 8 bases between them. Findings and limits, study-wide: Expanding Tregs on activated donor B cells appeared to best identify donor-specific TCRbeta clones.

The chain carries TRBV15 and TRBJ2-1; D possibly corresponds to TRBD2 (6 bases). This clonotype originated in a human donor in good health. The specimen sequenced was CD4+ T cells from blood cultured with allogeneic cells. CDR3 protein: CATSRVGGSYNEQFF. The CDR3 DNA is TGTGCCACCAGCAGAGTTGGGGGGTCCTACAATGAGCAGTTCTTC. Supplemented by reference TRBV15 and TRBJ2-1, the full variable domain reads DAMVIQNPRYQVTQFGKPVTLSCSQTLNHNVMYWYQQKSSQAPKLLFHYYDKDFNNEADTPDNFQSRRPNTSFCFLDIRSPGLGDTAMYLCATSRVGGSYNEQFFGPGTRLTVL.